Sequencing of this TCR beta chain was carried out in a study of shared clonotypes between healthy human individuals (dated by TCRdb to the early 2020s). Describing the broader study: A few men and a couple of women, aged 18 to 49 years, made up the cohort. To estimate repertoire size and how much clonotype sharing occurs between individuals, the study deeply sequenced the blood TCR repertoires of several healthy adults. For each donor, three plates each were used for CD4 naive and CD4 memory, two plates were used for CD8 naive, and one plate was used for CD8 memory. Leukapheresis yielded between about 0.85 and 10 billion PBMCs per donor. Libraries were prepared and TCR repertoires were sequenced by different laboratories using diverse techniques, in order to increase sequencing depth and limit assay-specific biases. The study at large found these results: Approximately 5% of naive CD4, approximately 3.7% of naive CD8, 2% to 2.5% of memory CD4, and less than 0.45% of memory CD8 clonotypes were shared across a few donors. The small number of donors limited the genetic and exposure-history diversity represented. Sampling was restricted to blood, and TCR repertoires in tissue are likely to differ from TCR repertoires in blood. Incomplete sequencing was indicated by rarefaction of sorted-subset datasets, despite the large sequencing depth. Pairwise subsampling led to the expectation that sequencing depth would affect the degree of clonotype sharing among donors. Higher generation probabilities were observed for clonotypes shared by all four sorted-subset donors than for non-shared clonotypes. Larger estimated clonotype richness was generally found for naive subsets than for memory subsets.

From the germline V gene, CDR1 is SGHVS and CDR2 is FNYEAQ. Its CDR3 holds 15 amino acids, cysteine through phenylalanine. Just CDR3 DNA is preserved here, 45 bases in frame from base 1. The V end loses 3 bases and the J end loses 3 bases, and a stretch of 12 bases separates them. Healthy HIV-negative adults with no recently reported acute infections or vaccinations were included as donors. Every donor was a Caucasian adult living in Nashville, Tennessee, USA. CD4+ T cells were enriched through magnetic negative selection, after which naive cells were positively selected on CD45RA and the remaining negative fraction served as the memory subset. Blood was collected by leukapheresis, and PBMCs were isolated by Ficoll-Histopaque density gradient centrifugation and then cryopreserved in liquid nitrogen vapor phase. Analytical flow cytometry was used to check the purity and quantity of every magnetically sorted T cell population. Each sorted fraction had its genomic DNA isolated and then quantified by UV absorbance on a Nanodrop 2000c.

Using the deep immunoSEQ assay, multiplex PCR amplified TCR CDR3 regions from genomic DNA. Extracted genomic DNA from each cell subset was distributed evenly across all wells of several immunoSEQ 96-well plates, and each plate was treated as a replicate. For sorted subsets, each replicate PCR was loaded with 200 ng genomic DNA, equivalent to about 30,000 T cell genomes. The purified libraries were quantified using a Qubit 3.0 fluorometer, sized with a Bioanalyzer 2100, and then quantified again using the KAPA Library Quantification kit. A separate single-read 150-cycle Illumina NextSeq 550 flow cell was used to sequence each immunoSEQ 96-well plate. From the authors' description of their analysis: Because only junctional sequences without quality scores were contained in the immunoSEQ output, filtering matching that applied to full-length reads could not be performed. Sequences were annotated with PyIR, a Python wrapper for IgBLAST v1.9, using IMGT germline references to assign V/J genes and CDR3. Reads with weak V/J assignments (E-value above 1e-6), missing CDR3, stop codons, out-of-frame junctions, or ambiguous translated residues were removed. A V3J clonotype was defined by an identical inferred V gene, J gene, and CDR3 amino acid sequence. The percentage overlap between two repertoires was calculated by dividing the number of shared unique clonotypes by the size of the smaller repertoire. RTK rarefaction, the Chao1 estimator, and Recon v2.1 estimates of unobserved clonotypes were used to assess repertoire richness. Generation probabilities for all TCRbeta clonotypes obtained by the gDNA method from a handful of donors were computed using OLGA. TCRdb mirrors the immuneACCESS table, restricted to in-frame sequences. Some clones are absent from its copies; in checked studies, under half trace to an unresolved V gene, and the reason for the others is unknown. V, J and clone size are those of that table, while D and trimming were read from the DNA. The sample contains hundreds of thousands of clones, over 70% of them found a single time. In total, the top ten clones hold about 9.4% of the sample.

In regard to this clone: Its antigen remains undetermined. One base away there is no much larger clone; base qualities are not given.

The receptor was derived from a man aged 25-45 years in good health. Sequenced: memory CD4+ T cells sorted from blood. This sample's cell subset or site label indicates: CD45RA-negative fraction. The sequence links TRBV7-6 to TRBJ2-1; the D gene is possibly TRBD2, with 6 bases matching. The CDR3 amino acid sequence is: CASSLSIADYNEQFF. The DNA sequence is TGTGCCAGCAGCTTGTCTATAGCGGACTACAATGAGCAGTTCTTC. When the CDR3 is completed using the reference TRBV7-6 and TRBJ2-1 genes on either side, the full variable domain is GAGVSQSPRYKVTKRGQDVALRCDPISGHVSLYWYRQALGQGPEFLTYFNYEAQQDKSGLPNDRFSAERPEGSISTLTIQRTEQRDSAMYRCASSLSIADYNEQFFGPGTRLTVL.